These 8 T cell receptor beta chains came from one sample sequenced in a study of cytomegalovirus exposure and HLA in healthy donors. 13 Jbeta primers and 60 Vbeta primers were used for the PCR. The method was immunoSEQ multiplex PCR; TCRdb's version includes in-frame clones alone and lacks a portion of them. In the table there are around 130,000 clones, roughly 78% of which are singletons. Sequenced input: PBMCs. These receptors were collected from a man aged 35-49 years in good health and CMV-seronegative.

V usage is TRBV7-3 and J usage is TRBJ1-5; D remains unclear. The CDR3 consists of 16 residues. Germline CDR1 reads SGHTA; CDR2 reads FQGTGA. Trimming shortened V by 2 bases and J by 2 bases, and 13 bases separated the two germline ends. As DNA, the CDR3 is TGTGCCAGCAGCTTAGATGCGACATCTGGCAATCAGCCCCAGCATTTT. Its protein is CASSLDATSGNQPQHF. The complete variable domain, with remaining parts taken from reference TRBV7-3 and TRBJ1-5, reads GAGVSQTPSNKVTEKGKYVELRCDPISGHTALYWYRQSLGQGPEFLIYFQGTGAADDSGLPNDRFFAVRPEGSVSTLKIQRTERGDSAVYLCASSLDATSGNQPQHFGDGTRLSIL.

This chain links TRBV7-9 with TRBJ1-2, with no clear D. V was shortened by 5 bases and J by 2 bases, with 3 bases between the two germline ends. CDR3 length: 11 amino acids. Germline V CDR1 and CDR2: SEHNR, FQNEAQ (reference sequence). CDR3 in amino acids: CASSLNYGYTF. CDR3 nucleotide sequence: TGTGCCAGCAGCCTAAACTATGGCTACACCTTC.

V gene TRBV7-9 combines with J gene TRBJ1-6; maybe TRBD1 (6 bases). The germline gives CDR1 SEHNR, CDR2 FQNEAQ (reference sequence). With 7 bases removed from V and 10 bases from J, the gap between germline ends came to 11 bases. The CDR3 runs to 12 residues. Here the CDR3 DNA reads TGTGCCAGCACAGGGGCCCGGTCACCCCTCCACTTT. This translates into CASTGARSPLHF.

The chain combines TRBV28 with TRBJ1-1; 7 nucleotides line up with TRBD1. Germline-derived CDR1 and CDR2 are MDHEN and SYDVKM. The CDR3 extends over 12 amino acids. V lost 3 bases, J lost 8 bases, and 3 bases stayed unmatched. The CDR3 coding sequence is TGTGCCAGCAGTTTGGGCAGGGGGGAAGCTTTCTTT. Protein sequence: CASSLGRGEAFF.

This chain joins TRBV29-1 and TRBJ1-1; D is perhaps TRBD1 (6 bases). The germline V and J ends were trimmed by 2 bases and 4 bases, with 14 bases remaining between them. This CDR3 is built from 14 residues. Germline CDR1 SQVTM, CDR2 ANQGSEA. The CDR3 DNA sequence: TGCAGCGTTGAATCTATTAACAGGGTCACTGAAGCTTTCTTT. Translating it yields CSVESINRVTEAFF.

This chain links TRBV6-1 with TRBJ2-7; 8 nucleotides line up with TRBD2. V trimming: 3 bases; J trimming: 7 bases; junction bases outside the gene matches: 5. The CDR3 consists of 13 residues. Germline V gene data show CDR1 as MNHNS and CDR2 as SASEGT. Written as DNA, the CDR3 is TGTGCCAGCAGTGATTACTTAGCGGGAGAGCAGTACTTC. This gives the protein CASSDYLAGEQYF.

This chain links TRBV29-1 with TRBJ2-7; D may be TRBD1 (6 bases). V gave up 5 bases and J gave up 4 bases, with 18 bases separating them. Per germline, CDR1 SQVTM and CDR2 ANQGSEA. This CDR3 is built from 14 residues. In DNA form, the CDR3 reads TGCAGCGTTCGAAGTGTACAGGGAAAATACGAGCAGTACTTC. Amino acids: CSVRSVQGKYEQYF.

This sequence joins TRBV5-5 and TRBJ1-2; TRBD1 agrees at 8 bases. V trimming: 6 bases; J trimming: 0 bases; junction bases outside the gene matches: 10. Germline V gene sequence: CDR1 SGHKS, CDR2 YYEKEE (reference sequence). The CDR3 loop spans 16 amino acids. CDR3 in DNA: TGTGCCAGCAAAAACAGGGGGGACGCGGCTAACTATGGCTACACCTTC. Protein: CASKNRGDAANYGYTF.